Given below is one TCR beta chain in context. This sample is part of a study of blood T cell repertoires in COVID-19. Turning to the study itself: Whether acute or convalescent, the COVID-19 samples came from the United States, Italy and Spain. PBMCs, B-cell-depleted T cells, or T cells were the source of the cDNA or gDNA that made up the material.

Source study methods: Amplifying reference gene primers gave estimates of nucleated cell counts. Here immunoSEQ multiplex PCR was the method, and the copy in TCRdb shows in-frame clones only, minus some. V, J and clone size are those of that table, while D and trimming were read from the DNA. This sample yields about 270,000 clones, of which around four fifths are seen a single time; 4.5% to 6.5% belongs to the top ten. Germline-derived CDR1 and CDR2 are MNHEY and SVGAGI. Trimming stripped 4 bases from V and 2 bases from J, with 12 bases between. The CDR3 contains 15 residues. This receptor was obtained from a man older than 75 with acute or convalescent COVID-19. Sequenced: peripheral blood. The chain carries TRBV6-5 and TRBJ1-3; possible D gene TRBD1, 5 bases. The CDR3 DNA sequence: TGTGCCAGCAGTTCGAAAGCAGGGACTGGAAACACCATATATTTT. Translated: CASSSKAGTGNTIYF.